The clone carrying this T cell receptor beta chain was detected many times. Amplification targeted TCR beta CDR3 regions from RNA transcripts. TCR CDR3 regions were first amplified by RT-PCR with HTBI primers. TCRdb called the multiplex PCR reads again in MiXCR, with one record for every CDR3 protein. Among hundreds of thousands of distinct CDR3 sequences listed, about 15% were seen once. This sample is part of a study of T cells in Graves' hyperthyroidism and ophthalmopathy. Losses at the gene ends were 3 bases for V and 4 bases for J; bases not matched to a gene: 3. The CDR3 totals 14 residues. The germline V gene has CDR1 MNHEY and CDR2 SVGAGI.

Source material: blood. This chain connects TRBV6-5 to TRBJ1-2; 9 positions agree with TRBD1. This TCR came from a woman aged 45-65 years with Graves' ophthalmopathy. The CDR3 reads CASSYRDRVYGYTF. CDR3 coding DNA: TGTGCCAGCAGTTATCGGGACAGGGTCTATGGCTACACCTTC.